This TCR beta chain was recorded in a study of shared clonotypes between healthy human individuals. Evenly divided among several immunoSEQ plates was the genomic DNA of each subset. The assay was immunoSEQ multiplex PCR, and TCRdb's table has in-frame clones only and misses some. The table records about 2.1 million clones, about 93% of them present only once. The naive CD8 subset, CD45RO-negative cells positively selected for CCR7, excluded terminally differentiated effector memory CD45RA+ cells. Study donors comprised healthy, HIV-negative adults devoid of recent acute infection or vaccination. CDR3 length: 12 residues. Trimming took off 4 bases at V and 6 bases at J, with 10 bases between the two ends. Germline-derived CDR1 and CDR2 are LGHNA and YNFKEQ. Notes on this clone: No antigen is known for it.

Overall study results and limits: When naive CD4 clonotypes were compared across a few donors, about 4.8% were shared. Sequencing depth was a factor that was expected to affect clonotype sharing among donors.

Material: naive CD8+ T cells from PBMCs. J is TRBJ2-7 and V is TRBV4-2, with a tentative D call TRBD2 (5 bases). The clonotype originates from a man in his late teens or twenties in good health. Some clones in this sample may be carry-over from other donors' samples. The CDR3: CASSPTGSEQYF. CDR3 nucleotides: TGTGCCAGCAGCCCGACGGGGTCCGAGCAGTACTTC.